One and the same sample provided the 19 T cell receptor beta chains below, sequenced in a study of cytomegalovirus exposure and HLA in healthy donors. The study ran its PCR with 60 Vbeta and 13 Jbeta primers. TCRdb's table, derived via immunoSEQ multiplex PCR, lists solely in-frame clones and lacks some. Listed are 65,000 to 85,000 clones; approximately 1.6% falls within the top ten. Sequencing was carried out using PBMCs. Receptors were obtained from a woman aged 25 to 39 in good health and CMV-seronegative.

This CDR3 reads CATSREGRTTYEQYF. CDR3 DNA sequence: TGTGCCACCAGCAGAGAGGGCAGGACTACCTACGAGCAGTACTTC. The rearrangement uses TRBV15 and TRBJ2-7, with D perhaps matching TRBD2 (6 bases). The CDR3 loop spans 15 amino acids. Deletions cut 0 bases from V and 2 bases from J, with 11 bases between. Per the germline V gene, CDR1 is LNHNV and CDR2 is YYDKDF (reference sequence).

The chain joins TRBV4-1 to TRBJ1-4; a weak D match, TRBD1 (5 bases). The CDR3 is made up of 16 amino acids. Trimming removed 4 bases from V and 2 bases from J, with 14 bases in between. Germline assignment: CDR1 MGHRA and CDR2 YSYEKL. CDR3 amino acids: CASSPGWGWTNEKLFF. DNA for the CDR3: TGCGCCAGCAGCCCCGGGTGGGGCTGGACTAATGAAAAACTGTTTTTT.

The V and J genes are TRBV6-6 and TRBJ1-1; D is uncertain. The CDR3 contains 14 residues. Germline lookup yields CDR1 MNHNY and CDR2 SVGAGI (reference sequence). Trimming cost V 8 bases and J 0 bases, with 13 bases left between them. The CDR3 nucleotides read TGTGCCAGCCTAAGCGGGAAAATGAACACTGAAGCTTTCTTT. This gives the protein CASLSGKMNTEAFF.

The genes are TRBV9 and TRBJ2-7; tentative D call: TRBD2 (5 bases). The V end was cut by 0 bases, the J end by 3 bases, with 7 bases between. CDR3 length: 13 amino acids. Germline lookup yields CDR1 SGDLS and CDR2 YYNGEE. This CDR3 is CASSVGRDYEQYF. The DNA of the CDR3 is TGTGCCAGCAGCGTAGGACGGGACTACGAGCAGTACTTC.

The chain combines TRBV29-1 with TRBJ2-1; 11 bases align to TRBD2. Germline assignment: CDR1 SQVTM and CDR2 ANQGSEA. The V and J ends lost 4 bases and 4 bases, in that order; junction bases with no gene match: 12. CDR3 size: 17 residues. In nucleotides, the CDR3 is TGCAGCGTTGGAGGGACTAGCGGTGACCTATTGTACAATGAGCAGTTCTTC. Translation gives CSVGGTSGDLLYNEQFF.

J is TRBJ2-7 and V is TRBV7-9; D may be TRBD1 (6 bases). CDR3 length equals 14 residues. Germline lookup yields CDR1 SEHNR and CDR2 FQNEAQ (reference sequence). Trimming pared 5 bases from V and 4 bases from J, leaving 15 bases between. CDR3 sequence reads: CASSPTQGSYEQYF. The CDR3 DNA reads TGTGCCAGCAGCCCAACACAGGGTTCTTACGAGCAGTACTTC. The variable domain in full, with the rest retrieved from reference TRBV7-9 and TRBJ2-7, is DTGVSQNPRHKITKRGQNVTFRCDPISEHNRLYWYRQTLGQGPEFLTYFQNEAQLEKSRLLSDRFSAERPKGSFSTLEIQRTEQGDSAMYLCASSPTQGSYEQYFGPGTRLTVT.

The rearrangement joins TRBV6-5 to TRBJ1-1, with D possibly being TRBD1 (5 bases). CDR1 is MNHEY and CDR2 is SVGAGI in the germline V gene. The length of the CDR3 is 12 residues. V was cut by 6 bases and J by 8 bases, with 13 bases left in between. CDR3 loop: CASSFRWGEAFF. CDR3 DNA sequence: TGTGCCAGCAGCTTTAGGTGGGGCGAAGCTTTCTTT.

The rearrangement joins TRBV7-2 to TRBJ1-2; TRBD1 might be the D (6 bases). Deletions cut 5 bases from V and 4 bases from J, with 20 bases between. In germline, CDR1 is SGHTA, CDR2 FQGNSA. This CDR3 region has 16 residues. The CDR3 protein is CASSPPGGPLVYGYTF. CDR3 in DNA: TGTGCCAGCAGCCCGCCCGGGGGGCCCTTGGTCTATGGCTACACCTTC.

This chain links TRBV7-2 with TRBJ2-3; 8 bases line up with TRBD2. In germline, CDR1 is SGHTA, CDR2 FQGNSA. Trimming at V came to 1 base and at J to 2 bases, leaving 5 bases not matched to a gene. CDR3 length: 16 residues. The CDR3 sequence: CASSLGGGGSTDTQYF. The CDR3 DNA sequence: TGTGCCAGCAGCTTAGGGGGCGGGGGGTCCACAGATACGCAGTATTTT.

The genes are TRBV4-1 and TRBJ2-7; tentative D call: TRBD2 (5 bases). Per the germline V gene, CDR1 is MGHRA and CDR2 is YSYEKL. Between the trimmed V and J ends, which lost 5 bases and 4 bases, there was a span of 15 bases. The CDR3 length is 14 residues. CDR3 bases: TGCGCCAGCAGCACCTTGCCGGGGAATTACGAGCAGTACTTC. This gives the protein CASSTLPGNYEQYF.

The chain couples TRBV9 to TRBJ1-3; weak D call: TRBD1 (5 bases). This CDR3 contains 15 residues. V lost 4 bases, J lost 4 bases, and 15 bases lay in between. Germline values: CDR1 SGDLS, CDR2 YYNGEE. This CDR3 reads CASSLRDGGGNTIYF. The CDR3 DNA follows: TGTGCCAGCAGCCTAAGAGATGGGGGGGGAAACACCATATATTTT. Supplemented by reference TRBV9 and TRBJ1-3, the full variable domain reads DSGVTQTPKHLITATGQRVTLRCSPRSGDLSVYWYQQSLDQGLQFLIQYYNGEERAKGNILERFSAQQFPDLHSELNLSSLELGDSALYFCASSLRDGGGNTIYFGEGSWLTVV.

The chain links TRBV10-3 to TRBJ2-7; perhaps TRBD1 as D (6 bases). The V gene lost 4 bases and the J gene lost 1 base, with 11 bases spanning the gap. The CDR3 loop spans 14 amino acids. Germline CDR1 and CDR2: ENHRY and SYGVKD. CDR3 DNA: TGTGCCATCAGTGTTTCAGGACAGTCCTACGAGCAGTACTTC. The encoded protein is CAISVSGQSYEQYF.

The rearrangement joins TRBV6-4 to TRBJ2-2; D is possibly TRBD1 (6 bases). This CDR3 is built from 14 residues. The germline CDR1 and CDR2 sequences are MRHNA and SNTAGT. V was cut by 4 bases and J by 3 bases, with 9 bases left in between. CDR3 in DNA: TGTGCCAGCAGTGCTACAGGGTACACCGGGGAGCTGTTTTTT. It encodes CASSATGYTGELFF.

The chain recombines TRBV7-9 with TRBJ1-1; no clear D gene. V lost 6 bases and J 4 bases, leaving 12 bases between the germline ends. The CDR3 covers 13 residues. In germline, CDR1 is SEHNR, CDR2 FQNEAQ (reference sequence). CDR3 in DNA: TGTGCCAGCAGGGTGGGCTTGATCACTGAAGCTTTCTTT. It is translated as CASRVGLITEAFF.

The CDR3 loop is CASSVSGNTEAFF. The DNA of the CDR3 is TGCGCCAGCAGTGTGAGCGGGAACACTGAAGCTTTCTTT. J is TRBJ1-1 and V is TRBV10-1; D call uncertain. Per the germline V gene, CDR1 is WNHNN and CDR2 is SYGVQD (reference sequence). This CDR3 spans 13 amino acids. V was clipped by 4 bases and J by 1 base, with 7 bases between them.

The chain couples TRBV9 to TRBJ1-2; D call uncertain. This CDR3 region has 15 residues. Trimming removed 4 bases at V and 0 bases at J, with 13 bases between. Germline assignment: CDR1 SGDLS and CDR2 YYNGEE. The CDR3 sequence is CASSSPGGSNYGYTF. The CDR3 DNA is TGTGCCAGCAGCTCCCCGGGTGGGTCTAACTATGGCTACACCTTC.

The V call is TRBV19, the J call TRBJ2-7; TRBD1 matches at 10 bases. Germline CDR1 LNHDA, CDR2 SQIVND (reference sequence). The junction had 5 bases not matched to a gene; V was cut back by 7 bases and J by 5 bases. This CDR3 has 13 residues. CDR3 sequence (DNA): TGTGCCAGTACCGGGACAGGGGTCCACGAGCAGTACTTC. This gives the protein CASTGTGVHEQYF.

The rearrangement joins TRBV7-9 to TRBJ2-7; unclear D gene. From germline, CDR1 is SEHNR and CDR2 FQNEAQ (reference sequence). The germline V and J ends were trimmed by 5 bases and 4 bases, with 6 bases remaining between them. The CDR3 is 11 residues long. The DNA of the CDR3 is TGTGCCAGCAGCCAAGAGTACGAGCAGTACTTC. Encoded protein: CASSQEYEQYF.

The rearrangement uses TRBV14 and TRBJ1-1; 7 bases match TRBD1. This CDR3 has 13 amino acids. The trim removed 4 bases at V and 5 bases at J, leaving 4 bases unmatched. Germline CDR1 reads SGHDN; CDR2 reads FVKESK. For the CDR3, the DNA is TGTGCCAGCAGCCTACAGGGGAGGACTGAAGCTTTCTTT. Translated, it gives CASSLQGRTEAFF.